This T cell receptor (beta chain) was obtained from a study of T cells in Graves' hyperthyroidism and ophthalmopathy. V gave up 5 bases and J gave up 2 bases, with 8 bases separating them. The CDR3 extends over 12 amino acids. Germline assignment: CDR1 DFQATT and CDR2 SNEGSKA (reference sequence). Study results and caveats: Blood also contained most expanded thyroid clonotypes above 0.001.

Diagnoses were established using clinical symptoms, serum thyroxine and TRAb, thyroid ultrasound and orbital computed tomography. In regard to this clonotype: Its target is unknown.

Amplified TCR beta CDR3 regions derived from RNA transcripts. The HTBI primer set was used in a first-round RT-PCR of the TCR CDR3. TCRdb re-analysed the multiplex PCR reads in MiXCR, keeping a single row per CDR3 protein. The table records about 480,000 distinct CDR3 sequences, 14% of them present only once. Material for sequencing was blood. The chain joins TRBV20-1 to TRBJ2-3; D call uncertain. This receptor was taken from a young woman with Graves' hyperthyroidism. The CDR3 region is CSAPATTDTQYF. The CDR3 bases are TGCAGTGCTCCTGCGACCACAGATACGCAGTATTTT.